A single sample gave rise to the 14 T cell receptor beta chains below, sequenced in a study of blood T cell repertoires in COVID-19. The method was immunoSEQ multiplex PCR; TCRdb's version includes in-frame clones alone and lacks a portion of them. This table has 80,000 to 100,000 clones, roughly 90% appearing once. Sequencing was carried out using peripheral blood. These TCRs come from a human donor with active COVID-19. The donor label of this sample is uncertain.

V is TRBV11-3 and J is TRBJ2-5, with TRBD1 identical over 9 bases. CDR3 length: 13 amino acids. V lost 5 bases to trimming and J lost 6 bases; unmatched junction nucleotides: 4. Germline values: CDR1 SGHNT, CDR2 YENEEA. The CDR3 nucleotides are TGTGCCAGCAGCCGACAGGGGGGACAGACCCAGTACTTC. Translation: CASSRQGGQTQYF.

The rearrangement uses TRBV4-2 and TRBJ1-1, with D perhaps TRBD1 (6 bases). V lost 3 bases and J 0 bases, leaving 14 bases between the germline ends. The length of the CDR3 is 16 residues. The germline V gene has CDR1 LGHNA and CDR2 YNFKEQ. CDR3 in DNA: TGTGCCAGCAGCCATATGACAGGATCCATGAACACTGAAGCTTTCTTT. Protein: CASSHMTGSMNTEAFF.

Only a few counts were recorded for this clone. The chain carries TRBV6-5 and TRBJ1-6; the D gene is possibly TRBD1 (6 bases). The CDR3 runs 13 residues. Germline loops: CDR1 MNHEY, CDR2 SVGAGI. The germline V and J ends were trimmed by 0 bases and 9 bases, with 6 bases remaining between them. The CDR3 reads CASSYSDSSPLHF. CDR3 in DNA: TGTGCCAGCAGTTACTCGGACAGTTCACCCCTCCACTTT.

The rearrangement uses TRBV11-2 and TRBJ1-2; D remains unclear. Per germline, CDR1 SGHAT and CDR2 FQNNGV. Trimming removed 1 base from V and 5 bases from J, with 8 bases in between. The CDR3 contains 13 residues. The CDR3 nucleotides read TGTGCCAGCAGCTTAGCTTCGGGATATGGCTACACCTTC. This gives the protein CASSLASGYGYTF.

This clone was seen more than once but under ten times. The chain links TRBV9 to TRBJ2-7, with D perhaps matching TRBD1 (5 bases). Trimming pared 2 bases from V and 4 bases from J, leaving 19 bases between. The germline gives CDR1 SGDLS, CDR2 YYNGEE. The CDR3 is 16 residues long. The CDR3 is CASSVTQGAVPYEQYF. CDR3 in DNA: TGTGCCAGCAGCGTGACCCAGGGTGCAGTGCCTTACGAGCAGTACTTC.

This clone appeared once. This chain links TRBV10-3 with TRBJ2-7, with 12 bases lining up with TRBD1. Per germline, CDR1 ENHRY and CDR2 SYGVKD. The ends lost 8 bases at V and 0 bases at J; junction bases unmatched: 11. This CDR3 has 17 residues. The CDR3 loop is CAIRRDRGPSSSYEQYF. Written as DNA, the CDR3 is TGTGCCATCCGCCGGGACAGGGGGCCGTCGAGCTCCTACGAGCAGTACTTC.

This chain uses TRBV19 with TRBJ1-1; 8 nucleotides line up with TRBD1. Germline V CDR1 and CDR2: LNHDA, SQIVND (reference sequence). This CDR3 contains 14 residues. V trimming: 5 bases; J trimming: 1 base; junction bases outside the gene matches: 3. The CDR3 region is CASSWGTGNTEAFF. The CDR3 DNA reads TGTGCCAGTAGTTGGGGGACAGGGAACACTGAAGCTTTCTTT.

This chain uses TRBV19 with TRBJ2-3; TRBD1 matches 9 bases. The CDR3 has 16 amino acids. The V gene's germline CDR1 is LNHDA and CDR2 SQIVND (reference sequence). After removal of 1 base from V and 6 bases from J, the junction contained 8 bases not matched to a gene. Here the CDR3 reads CASSIVGTGFEDTQYF. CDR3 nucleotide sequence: TGTGCCAGTAGTATAGTCGGGACAGGGTTTGAGGATACGCAGTATTTT. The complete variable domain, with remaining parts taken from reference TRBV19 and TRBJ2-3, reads DGGITQSPKYLFRKEGQNVTLSCEQNLNHDAMYWYRQDPGQGLRLIYYSQIVNDFQKGDIAEGYSVSREKKESFPLTVTSAQKNPTAFYLCASSIVGTGFEDTQYFGPGTRLTVL.

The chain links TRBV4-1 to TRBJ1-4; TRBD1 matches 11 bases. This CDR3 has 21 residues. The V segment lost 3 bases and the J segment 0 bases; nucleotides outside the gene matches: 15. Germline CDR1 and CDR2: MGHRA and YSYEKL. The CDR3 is CASSQESPRPGQGATNEKLFF. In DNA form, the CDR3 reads TGCGCCAGCAGCCAGGAATCCCCCCGCCCGGGACAGGGGGCAACTAATGAAAAACTGTTTTTT.

The DNA of the CDR3 is TGTGCCAGCAGCGTAGACGCAGGGACTGGGAATGAGCAGTTCTTC. This encodes CASSVDAGTGNEQFF. This chain joins TRBV9 and TRBJ2-1; the D gene is possibly TRBD2 (6 bases). The ends were cut back, 0 bases at V and 7 bases at J, with 14 bases in the middle. The CDR3 length is 15 residues. Germline loops: CDR1 SGDLS, CDR2 YYNGEE.

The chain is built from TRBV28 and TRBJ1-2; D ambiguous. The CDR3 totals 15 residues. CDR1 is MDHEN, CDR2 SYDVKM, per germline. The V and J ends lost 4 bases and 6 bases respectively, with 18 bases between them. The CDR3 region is CASSSTGGVSHGYTF. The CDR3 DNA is TGTGCCAGCAGTTCCACCGGCGGGGTCTCCCATGGCTACACCTTC.

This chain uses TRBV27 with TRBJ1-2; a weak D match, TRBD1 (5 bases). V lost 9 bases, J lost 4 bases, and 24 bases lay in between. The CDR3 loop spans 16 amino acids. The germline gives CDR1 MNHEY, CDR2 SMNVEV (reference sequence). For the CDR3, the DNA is TGTGCCAGAAAGACGGGGGGGTCAAGCCGCGTCTATGGCTACACCTTC. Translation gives CARKTGGSSRVYGYTF.

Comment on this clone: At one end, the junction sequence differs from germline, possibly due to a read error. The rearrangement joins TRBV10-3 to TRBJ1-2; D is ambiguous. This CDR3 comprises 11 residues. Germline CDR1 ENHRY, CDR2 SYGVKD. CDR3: CAISEMKEQLF. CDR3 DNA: TGTGCCATCAGTGAGATGAAGGAACAGCTATTC.

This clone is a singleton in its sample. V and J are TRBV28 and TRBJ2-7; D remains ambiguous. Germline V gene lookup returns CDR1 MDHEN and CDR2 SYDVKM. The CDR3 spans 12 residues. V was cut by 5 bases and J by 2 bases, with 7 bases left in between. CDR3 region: CASSTRPYEQYF. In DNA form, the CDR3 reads TGTGCCAGCAGTACCAGGCCCTACGAGCAGTACTTC.